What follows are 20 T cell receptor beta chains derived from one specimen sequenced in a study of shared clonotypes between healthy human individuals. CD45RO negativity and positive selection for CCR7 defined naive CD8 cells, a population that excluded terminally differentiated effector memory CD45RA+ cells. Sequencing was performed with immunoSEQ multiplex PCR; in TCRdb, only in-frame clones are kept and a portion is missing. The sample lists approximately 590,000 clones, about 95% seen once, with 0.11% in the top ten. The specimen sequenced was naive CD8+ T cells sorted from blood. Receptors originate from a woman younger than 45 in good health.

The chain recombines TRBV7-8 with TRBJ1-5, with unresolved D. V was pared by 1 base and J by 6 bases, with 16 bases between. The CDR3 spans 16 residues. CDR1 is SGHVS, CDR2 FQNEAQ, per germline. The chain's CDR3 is CASSLGAPGSGQPQHF. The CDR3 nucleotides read TGTGCCAGCAGCTTAGGCGCCCCAGGTTCGGGTCAGCCCCAGCATTTT.

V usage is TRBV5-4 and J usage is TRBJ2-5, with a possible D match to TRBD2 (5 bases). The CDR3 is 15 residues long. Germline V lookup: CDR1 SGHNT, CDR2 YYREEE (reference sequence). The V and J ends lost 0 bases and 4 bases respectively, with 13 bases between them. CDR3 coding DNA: TGTGCCAGCAGCTTGGGGGTCAGTAGCGTAGAGACCCAGTACTTC. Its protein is CASSLGVSSVETQYF.

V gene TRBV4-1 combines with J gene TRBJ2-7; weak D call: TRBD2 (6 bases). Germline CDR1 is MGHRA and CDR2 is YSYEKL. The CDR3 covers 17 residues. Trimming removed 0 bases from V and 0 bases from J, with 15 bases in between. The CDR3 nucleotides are TGCGCCAGCAGCCAAGATGGGTCGGGACTCCGCTCCTACGAGCAGTACTTC. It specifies CASSQDGSGLRSYEQYF.

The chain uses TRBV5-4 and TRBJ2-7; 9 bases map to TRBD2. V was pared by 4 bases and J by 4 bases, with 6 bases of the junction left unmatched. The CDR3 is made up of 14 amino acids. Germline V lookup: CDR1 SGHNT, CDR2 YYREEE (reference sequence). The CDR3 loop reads CASSLSGRRYEQYF. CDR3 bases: TGTGCCAGCAGCCTAAGCGGGAGGAGGTACGAGCAGTACTTC.

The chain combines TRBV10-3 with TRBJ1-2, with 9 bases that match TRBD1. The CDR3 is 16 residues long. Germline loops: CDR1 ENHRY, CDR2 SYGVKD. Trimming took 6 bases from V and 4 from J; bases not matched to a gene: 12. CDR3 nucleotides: TGTGCCATCAGGCCCGGGACAGGGACCGGGAGCTATGGCTACACCTTC. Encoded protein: CAIRPGTGTGSYGYTF.

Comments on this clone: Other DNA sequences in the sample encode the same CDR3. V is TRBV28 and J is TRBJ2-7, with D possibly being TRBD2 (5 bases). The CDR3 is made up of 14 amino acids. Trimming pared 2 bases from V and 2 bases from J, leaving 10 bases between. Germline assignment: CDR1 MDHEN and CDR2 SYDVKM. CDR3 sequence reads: CASSLSGGTYEQYF. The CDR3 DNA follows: TGTGCCAGCAGTTTAAGCGGCGGAACCTACGAGCAGTACTTC.

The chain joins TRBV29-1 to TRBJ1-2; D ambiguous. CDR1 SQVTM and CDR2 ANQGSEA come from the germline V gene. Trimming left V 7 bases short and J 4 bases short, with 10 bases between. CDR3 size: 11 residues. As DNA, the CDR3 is TGCAGCGCGCGGGCTCTCTATGGCTACACCTTC. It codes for CSARALYGYTF. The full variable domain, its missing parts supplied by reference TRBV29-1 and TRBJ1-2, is SAVISQKPSRDICQRGTSLTIQCQVDSQVTMMFWYRQQPGQSLTLIATANQGSEATYESGFVIDKFPISRPNLTFSTLTVSNMSPEDSSIYLCSARALYGYTFGSGTRLTVV.

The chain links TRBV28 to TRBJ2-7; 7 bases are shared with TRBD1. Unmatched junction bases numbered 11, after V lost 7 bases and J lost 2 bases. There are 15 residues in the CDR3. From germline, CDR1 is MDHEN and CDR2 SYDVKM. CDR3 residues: CASTSPGDSTYEQYF. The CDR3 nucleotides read TGTGCCAGCACCAGTCCCGGGGACAGCACCTACGAGCAGTACTTC.

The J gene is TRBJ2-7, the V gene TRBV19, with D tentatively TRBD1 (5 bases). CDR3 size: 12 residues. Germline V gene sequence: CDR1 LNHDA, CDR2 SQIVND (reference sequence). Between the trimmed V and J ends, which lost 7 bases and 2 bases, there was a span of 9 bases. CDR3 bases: TGTGCCAGTATGGGGCAGGCCTACGAGCAGTACTTC. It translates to CASMGQAYEQYF.

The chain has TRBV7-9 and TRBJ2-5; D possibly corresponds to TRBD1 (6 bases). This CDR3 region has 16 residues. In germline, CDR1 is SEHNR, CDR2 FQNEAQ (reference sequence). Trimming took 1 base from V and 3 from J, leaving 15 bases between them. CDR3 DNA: TGTGCCAGCAGCTTAGGGACAGAAGAGGAGGAAGAGACCCAGTACTTC. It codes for CASSLGTEEEEETQYF.

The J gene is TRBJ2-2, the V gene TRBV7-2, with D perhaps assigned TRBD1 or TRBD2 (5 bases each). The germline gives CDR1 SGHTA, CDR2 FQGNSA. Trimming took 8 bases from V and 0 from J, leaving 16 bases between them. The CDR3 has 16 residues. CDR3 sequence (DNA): TGTGCCAGCGGATACCCCGGGACCTCGAACACCGGGGAGCTGTTTTTT. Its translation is CASGYPGTSNTGELFF. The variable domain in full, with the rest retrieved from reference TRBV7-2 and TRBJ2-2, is GAGVSQSPSNKVTEKGKDVELRCDPISGHTALYWYRQSLGQGLEFLIYFQGNSAPDKSGLPSDRFSAERTGGSVSTLTIQRTQQEDSAVYLCASGYPGTSNTGELFFGEGSRLTVL.

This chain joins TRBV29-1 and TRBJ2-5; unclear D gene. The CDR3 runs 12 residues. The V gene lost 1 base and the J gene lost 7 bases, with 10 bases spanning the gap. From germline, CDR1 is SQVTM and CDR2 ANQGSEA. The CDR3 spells CSVEGRLGTQYF. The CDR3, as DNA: TGCAGCGTTGAAGGTCGATTGGGGACCCAGTACTTC.

The CDR3 nucleotides are TGTGCCAGCAGCCCAGGGGCTAGCGGCAACAATGAGCAGTTCTTC. Protein product: CASSPGASGNNEQFF. This chain connects TRBV27 to TRBJ2-1, with D maybe TRBD2 (7 bases). The germline gives CDR1 MNHEY, CDR2 SMNVEV (reference sequence). This CDR3 region has 15 residues. Deletions cut 6 bases from V and 5 bases from J, with 17 bases between.

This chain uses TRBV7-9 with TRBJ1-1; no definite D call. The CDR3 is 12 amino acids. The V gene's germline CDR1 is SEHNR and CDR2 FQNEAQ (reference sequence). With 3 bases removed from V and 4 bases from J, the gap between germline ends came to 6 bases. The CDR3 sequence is CASSLKGTEAFF. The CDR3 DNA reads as TGTGCCAGCAGCTTGAAGGGCACTGAAGCTTTCTTT.

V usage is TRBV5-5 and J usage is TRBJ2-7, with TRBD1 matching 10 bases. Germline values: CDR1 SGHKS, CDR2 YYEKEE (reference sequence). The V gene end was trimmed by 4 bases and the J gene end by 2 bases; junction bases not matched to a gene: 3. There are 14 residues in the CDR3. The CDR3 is CASSTGTGAYEQYF. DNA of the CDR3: TGTGCCAGCAGCACCGGGACAGGGGCCTACGAGCAGTACTTC.

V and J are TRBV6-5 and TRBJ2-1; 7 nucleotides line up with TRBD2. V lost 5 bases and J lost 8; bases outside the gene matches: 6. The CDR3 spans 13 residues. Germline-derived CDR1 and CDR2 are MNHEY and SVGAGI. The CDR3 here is CASSPGGIYEQFF. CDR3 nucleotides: TGTGCCAGCAGTCCCGGGGGGATTTATGAGCAGTTCTTC.

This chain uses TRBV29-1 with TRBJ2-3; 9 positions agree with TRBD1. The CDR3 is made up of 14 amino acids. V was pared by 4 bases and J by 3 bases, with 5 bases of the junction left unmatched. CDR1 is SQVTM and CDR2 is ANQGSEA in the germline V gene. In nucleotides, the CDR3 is TGCAGCGTTGGTGGGACAGGGTTGACAGATACGCAGTATTTT. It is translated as CSVGGTGLTDTQYF.

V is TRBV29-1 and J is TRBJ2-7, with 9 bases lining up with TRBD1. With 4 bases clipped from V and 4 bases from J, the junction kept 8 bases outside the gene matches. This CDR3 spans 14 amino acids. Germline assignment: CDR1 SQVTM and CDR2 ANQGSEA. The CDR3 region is CSVGVRDRAYEQYF. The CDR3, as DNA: TGCAGCGTTGGGGTCCGGGACAGGGCTTACGAGCAGTACTTC.

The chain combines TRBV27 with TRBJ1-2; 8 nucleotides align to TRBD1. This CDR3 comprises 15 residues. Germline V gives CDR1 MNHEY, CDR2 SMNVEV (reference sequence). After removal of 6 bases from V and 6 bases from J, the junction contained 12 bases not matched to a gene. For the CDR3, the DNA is TGTGCCAGCAGCCTGACCCAACAGGGGGATAATGGCTACACCTTC. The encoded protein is CASSLTQQGDNGYTF.

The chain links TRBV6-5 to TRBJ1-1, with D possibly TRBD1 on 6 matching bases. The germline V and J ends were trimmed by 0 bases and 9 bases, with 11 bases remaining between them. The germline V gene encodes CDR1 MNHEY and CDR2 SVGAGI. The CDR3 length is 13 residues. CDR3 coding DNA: TGTGCCAGCAGTTACTCCGGACAGTTAAAAGCTTTCTTT. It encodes CASSYSGQLKAFF.